Presented here are 10 T cell receptor beta chains from one specimen sequenced in a study of shared clonotypes between healthy human individuals. Sequencing was performed with immunoSEQ multiplex PCR; in TCRdb, only in-frame clones are kept and a portion is missing. The data contain about 1 million clones, roughly 70% of them singletons. Input material: memory CD4+ T cells sorted from blood. This sample's subset: CD45RA-negative fraction. These receptors came from a man between 18 and 29 years old in good health.

The chain joins TRBV18 to TRBJ1-5, with TRBD1 matching over 9 bases. The ends lost 5 bases at V and 4 bases at J; junction bases unmatched: 3. Germline assignment: CDR1 KGHSH and CDR2 LQKENI. The CDR3 totals 14 residues. The CDR3 DNA reads as TGTGCCAGCTCATCGGACAGGGGAAATCAGCCCCAGCATTTT. It codes for CASSSDRGNQPQHF.

V gene TRBV28 combines with J gene TRBJ1-1; TRBD1 agrees at 8 bases. This CDR3 has 15 residues. J gave up 2 bases and V 7 bases, and 9 bases lay outside the gene matches. Per the germline V gene, CDR1 is MDHEN and CDR2 is SYDVKM. This CDR3 reads CASKLGGQANTEAFF. The CDR3 DNA reads TGTGCCAGCAAACTTGGGGGACAGGCCAACACTGAAGCTTTCTTT.

This rearrangement joins TRBV6-6 to TRBJ1-1; 8 bases agree with TRBD1. There are 14 residues in the CDR3. Per germline, CDR1 MNHNY and CDR2 SVGAGI (reference sequence). V trimming: 4 bases; J trimming: 5 bases; junction bases outside the gene matches: 6. CDR3 sequence: CASSSHDRGTEAFF. The DNA of the CDR3 is TGTGCCAGCAGTTCACATGACAGGGGAACTGAAGCTTTCTTT.

A remark on this clone: Other DNA sequences in this sample translate to the same CDR3. The chain has TRBV15 and TRBJ2-2, with D possibly matching TRBD1 (6 bases). V was shortened by 0 bases and J by 5 bases, with 7 bases between the two germline ends. Germline CDR1 and CDR2: LNHNV and YYDKDF (reference sequence). The CDR3 runs to 14 residues. DNA for the CDR3: TGTGCCACCAGCAGAGACAGGGGTACCGGGGAGCTGTTTTTT. This encodes CATSRDRGTGELFF. Full variable domain (rest looked up from reference TRBV15 and TRBJ2-2): DAMVIQNPRYQVTQFGKPVTLSCSQTLNHNVMYWYQQKSSQAPKLLFHYYDKDFNNEADTPDNFQSRRPNTSFCFLDIRSPGLGDTAMYLCATSRDRGTGELFFGEGSRLTVL.

The rearrangement joins TRBV6-5 to TRBJ2-7, with TRBD2 matching over 10 bases. Trimming removed 6 bases from V and 2 bases from J; junction bases left unmatched: 7. The germline CDR1 and CDR2 sequences are MNHEY and SVGAGI. CDR3 size: 15 residues. The CDR3 DNA follows: TGTGCCAGCAGCCGAGCTAGCGGGGGTACCTACGAGCAGTACTTC. It yields the protein CASSRASGGTYEQYF.

This rearrangement joins TRBV5-6 to TRBJ2-5, with TRBD2 identical over 9 bases. Per germline, CDR1 SGHDT and CDR2 YYEEEE. The CDR3 length is 15 residues. V lost 1 base, J lost 2 bases, and 3 bases stayed unmatched. In DNA, the CDR3 is TGTGCCAGCAGCTTGACGGCGGGGGGGCAAGAGACCCAGTACTTC. Translating gives CASSLTAGGQETQYF.

This clone was seen repeatedly, ten times or more. V gene TRBV12-5 combines with J gene TRBJ1-1; no reliable D call. Germline CDR1 reads LGHNT; CDR2 reads FRNRAP. The CDR3 consists of 13 residues. Trimming left V 3 bases short and J 5 bases short, with 10 bases between. This chain's CDR3 is CASGFAPGTEAFF. Written as DNA, the CDR3 is TGTGCTAGTGGTTTTGCCCCCGGGACTGAAGCTTTCTTT.

A few counts support this clone. The chain couples TRBV29-1 to TRBJ1-5; D perhaps matches TRBD1 (6 bases). Germline-derived CDR1 and CDR2 are SQVTM and ANQGSEA. Trimming removed 6 bases from V and 2 bases from J, with 14 bases in between. This CDR3 is built from 14 residues. The CDR3 is CSVTSEGGNQPQHF. The CDR3 bases are TGCAGCGTAACCTCGGAGGGGGGCAATCAGCCCCAGCATTTT.

In this sample, this clone turned up once. V gene TRBV5-1 combines with J gene TRBJ2-3; TRBD2 matches at 9 bases. Trimming removed 7 bases from V and 1 base from J; junction bases left unmatched: 7. The length of the CDR3 is 15 residues. The V gene's germline CDR1 is SGHRS and CDR2 YFSETQ. CDR3 nucleotides: TGCGCCAGCGGACTAGCGCTCTATGGCACAGATACGCAGTATTTT. Its translation: CASGLALYGTDTQYF. The complete variable domain, with remaining parts taken from reference TRBV5-1 and TRBJ2-3, reads KAGVTQTPRYLIKTRGQQVTLSCSPISGHRSVSWYQQTPGQGLQFLFEYFSETQRNKGNFPGRFSGRQFSNSRSEMNVSTLELGDSALYLCASGLALYGTDTQYFGPGTRLTVL.

This clone occurred once. Given a far larger clone just one base away, this is likely a sequencing read error. This sample also contains other DNA sequences that code for the same CDR3. This chain links TRBV15 with TRBJ1-5; D ambiguous. Germline V gene data show CDR1 as LNHNV and CDR2 as YYDKDF (reference sequence). The CDR3 loop spans 12 amino acids. V lost 0 bases and J lost 5, with 2 bases in between. The CDR3 reads CATSRDYQPQHF. CDR3 sequence (DNA): TGTGCCACCAGCAGAGACTATCAGCCCCAGCATTTT. Full variable domain (missing parts from reference TRBV15 and TRBJ1-5): DAMVIQNPRYQVTQFGKPVTLSCSQTLNHNVMYWYQQKSSQAPKLLFHYYDKDFNNEADTPDNFQSRRPNTSFCFLDIRSPGLGDTAMYLCATSRDYQPQHFGDGTRLSIL.